Reported below is one TCR beta chain. The antigen remains undetermined. The source of the sample is a study of spatial heterogeneity in lung cancer. Notes on the study in general: Within tumors, counts of expanded alpha and beta TCRs tracked tumor mutation counts.

From the 5' RACE reads, TCRdb called clonotypes with MiXCR, one entry per CDR3 protein. The data contain around 5,100 distinct CDR3 sequences, roughly 7% of them singletons. Time point in this sample: sample taken at primary tumor resection. Germline CDR1 SGHTA, CDR2 FQGNSA. This CDR3 comprises 18 residues. The V segment lost 5 bases and the J segment 0 bases; nucleotides outside the gene matches: 12. The chain uses TRBV7-2 and TRBJ2-1; 8 nucleotides agree with TRBD2. This sequence was found in a male donor with early-stage non-small cell lung cancer. Material: lung tumor tissue, obtained at surgery. The CDR3 DNA follows: TGTGCCAGCAGCCCTCGAGGGGGGGCGGGAGGCTCCTACAATGAGCAGTTCTTC. The encoded protein is CASSPRGGAGGSYNEQFF.